This is a list of T cell receptor beta chains from one sample in a study of low-dose radiotherapy and immunotherapy resistance in tumors. TCRdb itself ran the reads through MiXCR, one entry per CDR3 protein. The data contain approximately 90,000 distinct CDR3 sequences, roughly 9% of them singletons. Specimen: PBMCs, collected before treatment. These receptors originate from a male donor with prostate cancer. The CDR3 runs from the conserved cysteine through the conserved F or W. The order of the fields is J gene, clone size, V gene, D gene, CDR3 protein, CDR3 DNA. The D gene is left open where the match is weak. Not every row has a clone size; where given, it reads once, few, many or a size class.

TRBJ2-1,NA,TRBV5-1,NA,CASSLDPAGSGNEQFF,TGTGCCAGCAGCTTGGATCCGGCCGGGAGTGGCAATGAGCAGTTCTTC
TRBJ2-5,many,TRBV6-5,TRBD2,CASSYLRGRGETQYF,TGTGCCAGCAGTTACCTTCGAGGGAGGGGAGAGACCCAGTACTTC
TRBJ2-7,many,TRBV5-1,TRBD2,CASSLGRLAATYEQYF,TGCGCCAGCAGCTTGGGTAGACTAGCTGCGACCTACGAGCAGTACTTC
TRBJ1-5,many,TRBV19,NA,CASSYRRDNQPQHF,TGTGCCAGTAGTTATCGAAGAGACAATCAGCCCCAGCATTTT
TRBJ2-7,many,TRBV28,NA,CASSLMNERHF,TGTGCCAGCAGTTTAATGAATGAAAGGCACTTC
TRBJ2-5,many,TRBV7-2,NA,CASTKRGTRSETQYF,TGTGCCAGCACGAAACGGGGTACTAGAAGCGAGACCCAGTACTTC
TRBJ2-7,many,TRBV7-6,NA,CASSLGLGTPYEQYF,TGTGCCAGCAGCTTAGGCTTAGGCACCCCCTACGAGCAGTACTTC
TRBJ2-2,NA,TRBV10-3,TRBD1,CAIRTGAANTGELFF,TGTGCCATCAGGACAGGGGCCGCGAACACCGGGGAGCTGTTTTTT
TRBJ1-1,NA,TRBV7-9,TRBD1,CASSLTGGTEAFF,TGTGCCAGCAGCCTAACAGGGGGTACTGAAGCTTTCTTT
TRBJ1-1,many,TRBV19,NA,CASSPQTTYDRRLNTEAFF,TGTGCCAGTAGCCCGCAAACGACATACGACAGGAGGCTGAACACTGAAGCTTTCTTT
TRBJ1-4,many,TRBV29-1,NA,CSVGGASNEKLFF,TGCAGCGTTGGGGGGGCGTCGAATGAAAAACTGTTTTTT
TRBJ2-3,many,TRBV15,NA,CATSREAGSDTQYF,TGTGCCACCAGCAGAGAGGCAGGGTCAGATACGCAGTATTTT
TRBJ2-2,many,TRBV9,NA,CASSVGQGPGGELFF,TGTGCCAGCAGCGTAGGTCAGGGACCCGGGGGGGAGCTGTTTTTT
TRBJ2-2,many,TRBV27,NA,CASSPGLVRTGELFF,TGTGCCAGCAGCCCCGGACTTGTCAGAACCGGGGAGCTGTTTTTT
TRBJ2-3,many,TRBV11-3,NA,CASSLDEQATQYF,TGTGCCAGCAGCTTAGATGAACAAGCTACGCAGTATTTT
TRBJ2-4,many,TRBV11-2,NA,CASSLPGGNIQYF,TGTGCCAGCAGCCTCCCGGGTGGAAACATTCAGTACTTC
TRBJ2-7,once,TRBV29-1,TRBD1,CSVGQDAYNEQYF,TGCAGCGTGGGACAGGATGCCTATAACGAGCAGTACTTC
TRBJ1-6,many,TRBV5-1,TRBD1,CASRSTGEVNNSPLHF,TGCGCCAGCAGGTCTACAGGGGAAGTAAATAATTCACCCCTCCACTTT
TRBJ2-2,many,TRBV4-3,TRBD1,CASSLGTANTGELFF,TGCGCCAGCAGCCTCGGGACAGCGAACACCGGGGAGCTGTTTTTT
TRBJ1-1,many,TRBV30,NA,CAWKWEQGEAFF,TGTGCCTGGAAGTGGGAACAGGGTGAAGCTTTCTTT
TRBJ1-1,NA,TRBV5-4,NA,CASSLEVLNTEAFF,TGTGCCAGCAGCTTGGAAGTGCTGAACACTGAAGCTTTCTTT
TRBJ2-1,many,TRBV9,NA,CASSERASVYNEQFF,TGTGCCAGCAGCGAGAGGGCTAGCGTTTACAATGAGCAGTTCTTC
TRBJ2-1,many,TRBV27,NA,CASSLGASYNEQFF,TGTGCCAGCAGCCTGGGGGCCTCCTACAATGAGCAGTTCTTC
TRBJ2-1,NA,TRBV5-1,NA,CASSAGGANNEQFF,TGCGCCAGCAGCGCAGGGGGGGCCAACAATGAGCAGTTCTTC
TRBJ2-7,many,TRBV7-2,NA,CASSLAVGSSYEQYF,TGTGCCAGCAGCTTAGCGGTGGGTAGCTCCTACGAGCAGTACTTC